These 29 T cell receptor beta chains came from one sample sequenced in a study of T cells in women clearing cervical HPV infection. Profiling relied on immunoSEQ multiplex PCR, and the TCRdb table lists in-frame clones only, not all of them. Its listing shows 30,000 or so clones. Input material: blood buffy coat. The source is a woman between 18 and 69 years old with a cervical HPV16 infection that either progressed to CIN3+ or cleared (not recorded which).

The CDR3 spells CASSQGPLSQPQHF. CDR3 bases read: TGTGCCAGCAGCCAGGGCCCGCTGAGTCAGCCC. The chain has TRBV5-5 and TRBJ1-5; weak D call: TRBD1 (5 bases). The read terminates 3 residues before the CDR3 end, so the remaining end is supplied by the germline J gene. This CDR3 spans 14 amino acids. V was pared by 4 bases and J by 6 bases, with 14 bases between. CDR1 and CDR2 (germline): SGHKS, YYEKEE (reference sequence).

CDR3 DNA (partial): TGTGCCTGGAGTATTCCAGGGAATCAGCCC. Translation gives CAWSIPGNQP. The whole CDR3 sequence reads CAWSIPGNQPQHF. The rearrangement links TRBV30 to TRBJ1-5; D perhaps matches TRBD1 (5 bases). Read data end 3 residues before the CDR3 end; the end is taken from the germline J gene. The V end lost 2 bases, the J end lost 4 bases, and 9 bases lay between the germline ends. The CDR3 length is 13 residues. Germline loops: CDR1 GTSNPN, CDR2 SVGIG (reference sequence).

Remarks on this clone: The DNA ends 3 residues before the CDR3 does, and the rest of the CDR3 is filled in from the germline J gene. J is TRBJ2-7 and V is TRBV5-1; 7 bases match TRBD2. The J segment lost 3 bases and the V segment lost 0 bases, leaving 6 bases of the junction unmatched. The CDR3 runs 15 residues. Germline V lookup: CDR1 SGHRS, CDR2 YFSETQ. CDR3: CASSLAAGEHYEQYF. CDR3 DNA, as far as it was read: TGCGCCAGCAGCTTGGCGGCGGGGGAGCACTACGAG.

As for this clone: Read data end 3 residues before the CDR3 end; the end is taken from the germline J gene. The chain links TRBV19 to TRBJ2-1; 7 bases align to TRBD1. The trim removed 7 bases at V and 5 bases at J, leaving 11 bases unmatched. The CDR3 consists of 15 residues. Germline CDR1 LNHDA, CDR2 SQIVND (reference sequence). Partial CDR3 DNA: TGTGCCAGTACCAGGACAGGAAGCCCCAACAATGAG. Its protein is CASTRTGSPNNE. The CDR3 in full is CASTRTGSPNNEQFF.

Comment on this clone: The read terminates 3 residues ahead of where the CDR3 ends, so the germline J gene completes it. The J gene is TRBJ2-2, the V gene TRBV7-3, with 7 bases lining up with TRBD1. Germline V gives CDR1 SGHTA, CDR2 FQGTGA. This CDR3 is 15 amino acids long. The J segment lost 2 bases and the V segment lost 5 bases, leaving 5 bases of the junction unmatched. CDR3 sequence: CASSERQGNTGELFF. The part of the CDR3 DNA that was read is TGTGCCAGCAGCGAAAGACAGGGAAACACCGGGGAG.

On this clone: Read data end 3 residues before the CDR3 end; the end is taken from the germline J gene. The rearrangement uses TRBV5-1 and TRBJ2-3, with a weak D call TRBD2 (6 bases). The CDR3 runs to 15 residues. Germline V lookup: CDR1 SGHRS, CDR2 YFSETQ. Trimming took 4 bases from V and 0 from J, leaving 12 bases between them. The sequenced part of the CDR3 DNA is TGCGCCAGCAGCATCCGCGGGGCTAGCACAGATACG. This translates into CASSIRGASTDT. The CDR3 in its entirety is CASSIRGASTDTQYF.

Details on this clone: Read sequence stops 3 residues before the CDR3 end, and the germline J gene provides the missing end. The chain employs TRBV20-1 and TRBJ2-2, with D possibly being TRBD2 (5 bases). Germline CDR1 reads DFQATT; CDR2 reads SNEGSKA (reference sequence). This CDR3 region has 12 residues. The V end was cut by 6 bases, the J end by 7 bases, with 12 bases between. The CDR3 loop reads CSAGDVGGELFF. The part of the CDR3 DNA that was read is TGCAGTGCCGGGGATGTGGGCGGGGAG.

Notes on this clone: The read terminates 3 residues ahead of where the CDR3 ends, so the germline J gene completes it. The J gene is TRBJ2-3, the V gene TRBV7-6; 9 nucleotides agree with TRBD2. V was clipped by 5 bases and J by 2 bases; unmatched bases: 14. The CDR3 totals 18 residues. CDR1 and CDR2 from the germline V gene are SGHVS and FNYEAQ. The CDR3 reads CASSLGGGVGEVTDTQYF. CDR3 DNA, as far as it was read: TGTGCCAGCAGCCTTGGCGGGGGGGTGGGGGAGGTCACAGATACG.

About this clone: Read sequence stops 3 residues before the CDR3 end, and the germline J gene provides the missing end. The chain uses TRBV6-1 and TRBJ1-2; D is ambiguous. V lost 2 bases, J lost 0 bases, and 10 bases lay in between. This CDR3 has 15 amino acids. Germline values: CDR1 MNHNS, CDR2 SASEGT. Partial CDR3 DNA: TGTGCCAGCAGTGAAACGTCAGAAGCTAACTATGGC. Amino acids: CASSETSEANYG. The full CDR3 protein is CASSETSEANYGYTF.

A word on this clone: The read terminates 3 residues ahead of where the CDR3 ends, so the germline J gene completes it. This chain links TRBV5-1 with TRBJ2-3; TRBD2 aligns across 7 bases. V lost 5 bases and J lost 2; bases outside the gene matches: 2. Per germline, CDR1 SGHRS and CDR2 YFSETQ. The CDR3 totals 13 residues. The CDR3 sequence: CASRREITDTQYF. The DNA read from the CDR3 is TGCGCCAGCAGGCGGGAGATCACAGATACG.

As for this clone: The sequence runs out 3 residues before the end of the CDR3; the remainder is reconstructed from the germline J gene. The genes are TRBV7-6 and TRBJ1-2, with TRBD1 matching over 10 bases. The CDR3 totals 12 residues. Per germline, CDR1 SGHVS and CDR2 FNYEAQ. The DNA read from the CDR3 is TGTGCCAGCAGCTTAGTGGGACAGGGG. Translated, it gives CASSLVGQG. The full CDR3 reads CASSLVGQGYTF.

Of note for this clone: The CDR3 goes on 3 residues after the read ends, and that part is filled in from the germline J gene. The gene calls are TRBV9 and TRBJ1-2; the D is unclear. Germline loops: CDR1 SGDLS, CDR2 YYNGEE. Trimming pared 3 bases from V and 5 bases from J, leaving 8 bases between. The CDR3 is made up of 12 amino acids. The CDR3: CASSARGYGYTF. The CDR3 DNA, read in part, is TGTGCCAGCAGCGCGCGGGGATATGGC.

Partial CDR3 DNA: TGTGCCAGCTTCCGGGACAGGGCCTACGAG. This encodes CASFRDRAYE. The complete CDR3 reads CASFRDRAYEQYF. This chain uses TRBV2 with TRBJ2-7; 9 bases agree with TRBD1. The read gets to within 3 residues of the CDR3 end, and the germline J gene fills in the rest. The germline gives CDR1 SNHLY, CDR2 FYNNEI. The V segment lost 8 bases and the J segment 2 bases; nucleotides outside the gene matches: 4. The length of the CDR3 is 13 residues.

Turning to this clone: With the read ending 3 residues before the CDR3 end, the germline J gene is used to fill in that end. This chain links TRBV3-1 (or the pseudogene TRBV3-2) with TRBJ2-2, with a weak D call TRBD2 (6 bases). The germline V gene encodes CDR1 LGHDT and CDR2 YNNKEL (reference sequence). Deletions cut 6 bases from V and 4 bases from J, with 18 bases between. The CDR3 length is 16 residues. The DNA read from the CDR3 is TGTGCCAGCAGTAAAGGAACTAGCTCGGGCACCGGGGAG. Translating gives CASSKGTSSGTGE. The complete CDR3 protein is CASSKGTSSGTGELFF.

The CDR3 loop reads CASSGTGRGTYEQYF. Incomplete CDR3 DNA: TGTGCCAGCAGTGGGACAGGGCGAGGCACCTACGAG. The V and J genes are TRBV2 and TRBJ2-7, with TRBD1 matching over 8 bases. The read terminates 3 residues before the CDR3 end, so the remaining end is supplied by the germline J gene. With V trimmed by 4 bases and J by 2 bases, 7 bases remained unmatched. Germline lookup yields CDR1 SNHLY and CDR2 FYNNEI. The CDR3 extends over 15 amino acids.

On this clone itself: From the germline J gene comes the end of the CDR3, since the read stops 3 residues before it. The chain joins TRBV30 to TRBJ2-3, with D possibly TRBD1 on 5 matching bases. The CDR3 sequence is 11 residues long. The germline gives CDR1 GTSNPN, CDR2 SVGIG (reference sequence). The ends were cut back, 5 bases at V and 4 bases at J, with 7 bases in the middle. The CDR3 here is CAWQGPDTQYF. The part of the CDR3 DNA that was read is TGTGCCTGGCAGGGCCCAGATACG. The full variable domain, completed using reference TRBV30 and TRBJ2-3, is SQTIHQWPATLVQPVGSPLSLECTVEGTSNPNLYWYRQAAGRGLQLLFYSVGIGQISSEVPQNLSASRPQDRQFILSSKKLLLSDSGFYLCAWQGPDTQYFGPGTRLTVL.

Turning to this clone: Read coverage stops 3 residues before the CDR3 terminus; the germline J gene supplies the remainder. The rearrangement links TRBV5-1 to TRBJ2-1, with TRBD2 as a possible D gene (5 bases). The length of the CDR3 is 13 residues. The germline V gene encodes CDR1 SGHRS and CDR2 YFSETQ. Trimming shortened V by 4 bases and J by 8 bases, and 13 bases separated the two germline ends. The CDR3 loop reads CASSPGRFDEQFF. The CDR3 DNA, read in part, is TGCGCCAGCAGCCCGGGGAGATTCGATGAG.

About this clone itself: From the germline J gene comes the end of the CDR3, since the read stops 3 residues before it. The chain employs TRBV15 and TRBJ2-6; a possible D gene is TRBD1 (6 bases). Trimming removed 5 bases from V and 0 bases from J, with 8 bases in between. Germline V CDR1 and CDR2: LNHNV, YYDKDF (reference sequence). CDR3 size: 15 residues. CDR3 in amino acids: CATSRQDSGANVLTF. Partial CDR3 DNA: TGTGCCACCAGCCGACAGGACTCTGGGGCCAACGTC.

On this clone: The CDR3 end is not reached by the read, which stops 3 residues before it; the germline J gene fills it in. The genes are TRBV5-1 and TRBJ2-2; 7 nucleotides line up with TRBD2. The ends lost 3 bases at V and 0 bases at J; junction bases unmatched: 2. Germline CDR1 reads SGHRS; CDR2 reads YFSETQ. The CDR3 is made up of 15 amino acids. The chain's CDR3 is CASSSGGTNTGELFF. CDR3 bases read: TGCGCCAGCAGCTCCGGGGGGACGAACACCGGGGAG.

As concerns this clone: The DNA ends 3 residues before the CDR3 does, and the rest of the CDR3 is filled in from the germline J gene. This sequence joins TRBV7-7 and TRBJ2-5; a weak D match, TRBD1 (5 bases). Germline lookup yields CDR1 SSHAT and CDR2 FNYEAQ (reference sequence). This CDR3 region has 13 residues. Trimming shortened V by 5 bases and J by 4 bases, and 11 bases separated the two germline ends. The covered CDR3 bases are TGTGCCAGCAGCCGCGATAGGGGAGAGACC. It yields the protein CASSRDRGET. Given in full, the CDR3 is CASSRDRGETQYF.

As regards this clone: The CDR3 extends 3 residues past the end of the read, so its final part is completed from the germline J gene. V is TRBV12-3 or TRBV12-4 and J is TRBJ1-6; D not resolved. The CDR3 contains 13 residues. V was shortened by 3 bases and J by 8 bases, with 8 bases between the two germline ends. CDR3 in amino acids: CASSFYRDSPLHF. The covered CDR3 bases are TGTGCCAGCAGTTTTTACCGGGATTCACCC.

Turning to this clone: The CDR3 is cut off 3 residues early in the read; its end comes from the germline J gene. The chain joins TRBV11-2 to TRBJ1-1; a possible D gene is TRBD1 (6 bases). The CDR3 is 13 amino acids. Germline CDR1 is SGHAT and CDR2 is FQNNGV. The DNA read from the CDR3 is TGTGCCAGCAGCTCTAGTTATACAGGGAAC. This translates into CASSSSYTGN. The CDR3 in its entirety is CASSSSYTGNAFF.

For this clone: The missing CDR3 end, 3 residues past where the read stops, is filled in from the germline J gene. The chain recombines TRBV5-6 with TRBJ1-1; TRBD1 might be the D (6 bases). The CDR3 covers 15 residues. Deletions cut 3 bases from V and 3 bases from J, with 15 bases between. In germline, CDR1 is SGHDT, CDR2 YYEEEE. The CDR3 spells CASSYRQVKDTEAFF. Incomplete CDR3 DNA: TGTGCCAGCAGCTACCGACAGGTTAAAGACACTGAA.

Points on this clone: The read stops 3 residues short of the end of the CDR3; the missing end is completed from the germline J gene. The rearrangement joins TRBV10-3 to TRBJ2-1, with 12 bases aligning to TRBD2. This CDR3 contains 19 residues. Germline V gene sequence: CDR1 ENHRY, CDR2 SYGVKD. J was trimmed by 0 bases and V by 0 bases; bases with no gene match: 6. The sequenced CDR3 bases are TGTGCCATCAGTGAGTCGGGACTAGCGGGCCGACGCTCCTACAATGAG. Translation gives CAISESGLAGRRSYNE. The CDR3 in full is CAISESGLAGRRSYNEQFF.

For this clone: The sequence runs out 3 residues before the end of the CDR3; the remainder is reconstructed from the germline J gene. J is TRBJ2-1 and V is TRBV7-3; TRBD2 is a possible D gene (7 bases). The CDR3 extends over 13 amino acids. CDR1 and CDR2 (germline): SGHTA, FQGTGA. Trimming cost V 5 bases and J 6 bases, with 11 bases left between them. The CDR3 is CASSQGGANEQFF. The covered CDR3 bases are TGTGCCAGCAGCCAAGGGGGGGCCAATGAG.

Notes on this clone: The CDR3 extends 3 residues past the end of the read, so its final part is completed from the germline J gene. This rearrangement joins TRBV11-2 to TRBJ2-7; D is possibly TRBD1 or TRBD2 (5 bases each). V was trimmed by 1 base and J by 6 bases, leaving 13 bases between them. The CDR3 is made up of 14 amino acids. Germline CDR1 and CDR2: SGHAT and FQNNGV. The sequenced CDR3 bases are TGTGCCAGCAGCTTAGTCGGGTCAGGGAGCGAG. Protein: CASSLVGSGSE. The CDR3 reads in full as CASSLVGSGSEQYF.

Notes on this clone: The CDR3 end falls 3 residues outside the read, so it is completed with the germline J gene. J is TRBJ1-1 and V is TRBV18, with D possibly TRBD1 on 5 matching bases. Germline loops: CDR1 KGHSH, CDR2 LQKENI. The CDR3 extends over 15 amino acids. V lost 3 bases and J 1 base, leaving 12 bases between the germline ends. CDR3 bases read: TGTGCCAGCTCACCGGAGACAGCTTGGAACACTGAA. It is translated as CASSPETAWNTE. The entire CDR3 reads CASSPETAWNTEAFF.

Here the CDR3 reads CASSQGQGETDTQYF. The covered CDR3 bases are TGTGCCAGCAGCCAAGGACAGGGCGAGACAGATACG. The gene calls are TRBV7-6 and TRBJ2-3, with 8 bases aligning to TRBD1. The missing CDR3 end, 3 residues past where the read stops, is filled in from the germline J gene. The CDR3 length is 15 residues. CDR1 and CDR2 from the germline V gene are SGHVS and FNYEAQ. Unmatched junction bases numbered 7, after V lost 5 bases and J lost 3 bases.

Concerning this clone: The read halts 3 residues ahead of the CDR3 end, with the missing end drawn from the germline J gene. The chain has TRBV7-2 and TRBJ1-1, with 7 bases lining up with TRBD1. The J segment lost 3 bases and the V segment lost 7 bases, leaving 8 bases of the junction unmatched. Looked up from germline, CDR1 is SGHTA and CDR2 is FQGNSA. This CDR3 is built from 14 residues. The chain's CDR3 is CASTGGRSDTEAFF. CDR3 DNA, as far as it was read: TGTGCCAGCACAGGGGGTAGATCGGACACTGAA.